The rows below give T cell receptor beta chains drawn from one sample of a study of blood T cell repertoires in COVID-19. TCRdb keeps only in-frame clones here, not all; method: immunoSEQ multiplex PCR. Of more than 65,000 clones listed, roughly 80% are singletons. The sample comprised peripheral blood. These receptors were obtained from a woman of 80 years or more with acute or convalescent COVID-19. Each CDR3 is given with its conserved first and last residue. The D gene is left open where the match is weak. Rows give clone size only sometimes, using once, few, many, or a class for an expanded clone.

CDR3 DNA,CDR3 protein,D gene,J gene,V gene,clone size
TGTGCCAGCAGCTTAATTTTCGCCGGGGAGCTGTTTTTT,CASSLIFAGELFF,-,TRBJ2-2,TRBV5-6,-
TGTGCCAGCTCACCATCAGAAAACTACGAGCAGTACTTC,CASSPSENYEQYF,-,TRBJ2-7,TRBV18,-
TGTGCCAGCAGCCAATCCCGGACAGGACTCTATGGCTACACCTTC,CASSQSRTGLYGYTF,TRBD1,TRBJ1-2,TRBV3-1/TRBV3-2,-
TGCGCCAGCAGCATATCCGGGGGACAAGAGACCCAGTACTTC,CASSISGGQETQYF,-,TRBJ2-5,TRBV5-1,-
TGTGCCAGCAGCTCGGGACAACCTAGCTCTGGGGCCAACGTCCTGACTTTC,CASSSGQPSSGANVLTF,-,TRBJ2-6,TRBV5-4,-
TGTGCCAGCAGCTTGTTAGGGACAGGCCCCTACGAGCAGTACTTC,CASSLLGTGPYEQYF,TRBD1,TRBJ2-7,TRBV5-5,-
TGTGCCAGCAGCTTAGGGAGACGGGGGGGAGATACGCAGTATTTT,CASSLGRRGGDTQYF,TRBD2,TRBJ2-3,TRBV13,-
TGCAGCGTTGAAGTCGTGACAGGGGCCTCGATGAACTATGGCTACACCTTC,CSVEVVTGASMNYGYTF,TRBD1,TRBJ1-2,TRBV29-1,-
TGTGCCTGGACTCAGGGGATCTCCTATAATTCACCCCTCCACTTT,CAWTQGISYNSPLHF,-,TRBJ1-6,TRBV30,-
TGTGCCAGCAAAGGGGACACGAACACCGGGGAGCTGTTTTTT,CASKGDTNTGELFF,-,TRBJ2-2,TRBV2,-
TGTGCCAGCAGCCAGCTTGGGATAAATAGCGGGGGGACCCAGTACTTC,CASSQLGINSGGTQYF,TRBD2,TRBJ2-5,TRBV3-1/TRBV3-2,-
TGTGCCAGCTCACCGGAGACAGGATCCATAGGCTACACCTTC,CASSPETGSIGYTF,-,TRBJ1-2,TRBV18,-
TGCAGCGTCCTTTCGACAGGGGAATTGTGGGGCTACACCTTC,CSVLSTGELWGYTF,TRBD1,TRBJ1-2,TRBV29-1,-
TGTGCCAGCAGCTTAGGACAGCCCAGCTCTGGAAACACCATATATTTT,CASSLGQPSSGNTIYF,-,TRBJ1-3,TRBV7-9,few
TGTGCCAGCAGCTTAAGCTGGGCCGGGAACCAGCCCCAGCATTTT,CASSLSWAGNQPQHF,-,TRBJ1-5,TRBV7-8,-
TGTGCCAGCTCACTTTCGACAGAGTCCACTGAAGCTTTCTTT,CASSLSTESTEAFF,-,TRBJ1-1,TRBV18,-
TGCGCCAGCAGCTCATACGGGACAGGGGTAACAGATACGCAGTATTTT,CASSSYGTGVTDTQYF,TRBD1,TRBJ2-3,TRBV5-1,-
TGTGCCAGCAGGGCATCTAGCGGGGGATACAATGAGCAGTTCTTC,CASRASSGGYNEQFF,TRBD2,TRBJ2-1,TRBV11-1,few
TGTGCCAGCAGTGAAGCGGCAGGGGGTGGGAACACCATATATTTT,CASSEAAGGGNTIYF,TRBD1,TRBJ1-3,TRBV6-4,few
TGTGCCAGCAGTGTGACAGGGTCGGGCTATGGCTACACCTTC,CASSVTGSGYGYTF,TRBD1,TRBJ1-2,TRBV2,-
TGCGCCAGCAGTGACCACTACAGGGGCACTGAAGCTTTCTTT,CASSDHYRGTEAFF,TRBD1,TRBJ1-1,TRBV10-1,-
TGCAGTGCTAGTAACGGGTTCACTGAAGCTTTCTTT,CSASNGFTEAFF,-,TRBJ1-1,TRBV20-1,-
TGTGCCAGCAGCTTGGCCACAGGGGTCAGTTCACCCCTCCACTTT,CASSLATGVSSPLHF,TRBD1,TRBJ1-6,TRBV5-4,few
TGTGCCAGCAGTTACTCGATTGAGGCCTACGAGCAGTACTTC,CASSYSIEAYEQYF,-,TRBJ2-7,TRBV6-2/TRBV6-3,-
TGTGCCAGCAGTGTCTGGTTATCGGGCAGGGGTAATCAGCCCCAGCATTTT,CASSVWLSGRGNQPQHF,-,TRBJ1-5,TRBV2,once
TGCGCCAGCAGCTCTCTTGGCAATCAGCCCCAGCATTTT,CASSSLGNQPQHF,-,TRBJ1-5,TRBV4-1,-
TGTGCTAGTGGTTTGGCAGATACAGGGCGGGCTTTCTTT,CASGLADTGRAFF,-,TRBJ1-1,TRBV12-5,-
TGTGCCTGGAGTGTATCGGGGGGCAATGAGCAGTTCTTC,CAWSVSGGNEQFF,TRBD2,TRBJ2-1,TRBV30,-
TGTGCCAGCTCACCCGGGACAGGGGCTCGTTATGGCTACACCTTC,CASSPGTGARYGYTF,TRBD1,TRBJ1-2,TRBV18,-
TGTGCCAGCAGCCTCCTAGGGGACACTGAAGCTTTCTTT,CASSLLGDTEAFF,-,TRBJ1-1,TRBV7-9,-
TGTGCCAGCAGCAGAACAGGGAGCGGAGGCTATGGCTACACCTTC,CASSRTGSGGYGYTF,-,TRBJ1-2,TRBV3-1/TRBV3-2,-
TGTGCCAGCAGTGTGAGGAGCTCCTATAATTCACCCCTCCACTTT,CASSVRSSYNSPLHF,-,TRBJ1-6,TRBV2,-
TGTGCCAGCAGCCTTATTAGCGGGGGGGCACAAGAGACCCAGTACTTC,CASSLISGGAQETQYF,TRBD2,TRBJ2-5,TRBV5-6,-
TGTGCCTGCCCGACAGGGGCGAGGGGCTACACCTTC,CACPTGARGYTF,TRBD1,TRBJ1-2,TRBV30,once
TGCGCCAGCAGCCCTCGGGACAGGCAGTCGAACACTGAAGCTTTCTTT,CASSPRDRQSNTEAFF,TRBD1,TRBJ1-1,TRBV4-1,-